These 20 T cell receptor beta chains were sequenced from one sample in a study of cytomegalovirus exposure and HLA in healthy donors (dated by TCRdb to about 2017). The library was generated by the immunoSEQ multiplex PCR assay. For the multiplex PCR, a mixture combining 60 forward primers for TCR Vbeta segments and 13 reverse primers for TCR Jbeta segments was used. TCRdb stores this immuneACCESS table with in-frame sequences only. Part of the clones is absent; in the studies checked, under half of the shortfall reflects unresolved V genes, and no reason is known for the rest. The sample contains about 50,000 clones, 55% to 85% of them found a single time. The top ten hold more than 9% of the sample. The sequenced sample was PBMCs. These receptors came from a woman aged 50 to 60 in good health and CMV-seronegative.

This clone was seen only a few times. The CDR3 DNA sequence: TGTGCCAGCAGGTTTCAGTACAATCAGCCCCAGCATTTT. It specifies CASRFQYNQPQHF. The rearrangement joins TRBV2 to TRBJ1-5, with no clear D. Per germline, CDR1 SNHLY and CDR2 FYNNEI. The CDR3 has 13 residues. V dropped 6 bases and J dropped 3 bases, with 9 bases sitting between them.

As regards this clone: Other DNA sequences in the sample encode the same CDR3. The chain joins TRBV5-1 to TRBJ2-6; D call uncertain. Germline CDR1 is SGHRS and CDR2 is YFSETQ. CDR3 size: 14 residues. Trimming removed 1 base from V and 2 bases from J, with 4 bases in between. CDR3 in DNA: TGCGCCAGCAGCTTGACAGCTGGGGCCAACGTCCTGACTTTC. Translation gives CASSLTAGANVLTF.

The V and J genes are TRBV2 and TRBJ1-4; TRBD1 agrees at 9 bases. Germline V gene data show CDR1 as SNHLY and CDR2 as FYNNEI. The CDR3 is 14 amino acids. J gave up 8 bases and V 5 bases, and 6 bases lay outside the gene matches. CDR3 sequence reads: CASSLQGAGEKLFF. CDR3 nucleotide sequence: TGTGCCAGCAGTCTACAGGGGGCGGGGGAAAAACTGTTTTTT.

The CDR3 coding sequence is TGTGCCAGCAGTTCCCCAAACTCCAATCAGCCCCAGCATTTT. Protein sequence: CASSSPNSNQPQHF. The rearrangement joins TRBV6-5 to TRBJ1-5; no definite D call. Per germline, CDR1 MNHEY and CDR2 SVGAGI. The CDR3 is made up of 14 amino acids. Trimming shortened V by 4 bases and J by 3 bases, and 10 bases separated the two germline ends.

Note on this clone: Germline is not matched at one junction end, which may reflect a read error. This chain uses TRBV2 with TRBJ2-2; the match to TRBD1 covers 8 bases. CDR3 length equals 19 residues. Germline V gives CDR1 SNHLY, CDR2 FYNNEI. The CDR3 coding sequence is TGTGCCAGCAATGAAGCTTCGCCCTCTCAGGGGGCACCAACCGGGGAGCTGTTTTTT. It yields the protein CASNEASPSQGAPTGELFF.

There are a few counts of this clone. The chain combines TRBV7-9 with TRBJ2-7, with a weak D call TRBD2 (5 bases). The CDR3 has 15 amino acids. Germline V gene sequence: CDR1 SEHNR, CDR2 FQNEAQ (reference sequence). Trimming took off 1 base at V and 3 bases at J, with 13 bases between the two ends. In DNA, the CDR3 is TGTGCCAGCAGCTTAGGAGGGCGGACGCGCTACGAGCAGTACTTC. It codes for CASSLGGRTRYEQYF.

V and J are TRBV7-9 and TRBJ1-3; no reliable D call. The CDR3 runs 17 residues. V was clipped by 4 bases and J by 0 bases, with 16 bases between them. CDR1 and CDR2 (germline): SEHNR, FQNEAQ (reference sequence). CDR3 nucleotides: TGTGCCAGCAGCTCCCCCCCTACCTCTACCTCTGGAAACACCATATATTTT. This gives the protein CASSSPPTSTSGNTIYF.

The chain links TRBV19 to TRBJ2-1; 7 nucleotides align to TRBD1. The CDR3 covers 14 residues. V lost 6 bases to trimming and J lost 7 bases; unmatched junction nucleotides: 9. Germline lookup yields CDR1 LNHDA and CDR2 SQIVND (reference sequence). The CDR3 nucleotides are TGTGCCAGTAGCACGTTAACGACAGGGAATGAGCAGTTCTTC. Amino acids: CASSTLTTGNEQFF.

Only a few counts were recorded for this clone. This chain links TRBV29-1 with TRBJ2-3, with a weak D call TRBD1 (6 bases). Trimming left V 3 bases short and J 8 bases short, with 15 bases between. The CDR3 covers 13 residues. Germline lookup yields CDR1 SQVTM and CDR2 ANQGSEA. The CDR3 DNA reads as TGCAGCGTTGAGTACAGGGCGAGGACTACGCAGTATTTT. It encodes CSVEYRARTTQYF.

A few counts support this clone. At one of its ends the junction is not consistent with the germline gene, which may arise from a read error. The J gene is TRBJ1-5, the V gene TRBV28; 7 nucleotides agree with TRBD1. Germline V gene data show CDR1 as MDHEN and CDR2 as SYDVKM. The length of the CDR3 is 14 residues. This CDR3 reads CASILQGKGQPQHF. The CDR3 bases are TGTGCCAGCATTTTACAGGGGAAAGGTCAGCCCCAGCATTTT.

The rearrangement uses TRBV28 and TRBJ1-2; weak D call: TRBD1 (5 bases). Germline assignment: CDR1 MDHEN and CDR2 SYDVKM. V lost 3 bases and J 4 bases, leaving 9 bases between the germline ends. The CDR3 contains 13 residues. CDR3 sequence: CASSLRQGYGYTF. The CDR3 nucleotides read TGTGCCAGCAGTTTGCGGCAGGGCTATGGCTACACCTTC.

This chain's CDR3 is CASLRDREYTEAFF. CDR3 bases: TGTGCCAGCCTCCGGGACAGGGAGTACACTGAAGCTTTCTTT. The chain employs TRBV2 and TRBJ1-1; 9 nucleotides align to TRBD1. V lost 8 bases and J lost 3; bases outside the gene matches: 7. This CDR3 is 14 amino acids long. From germline, CDR1 is SNHLY and CDR2 FYNNEI.

The CDR3 region has the DNA TGCGCCAGCAGCTTCGACAGATCCTACGAGCAGTACTTC. It encodes CASSFDRSYEQYF. This sequence joins TRBV5-1 and TRBJ2-7; D may be TRBD1 (5 bases). The V end lost 2 bases, the J end lost 1 base, and 7 bases lay between the germline ends. The CDR3 extends over 13 amino acids. Germline V gene lookup returns CDR1 SGHRS and CDR2 YFSETQ.

Notes on this clone: This sample includes further DNA sequences coding for the same CDR3. This chain connects TRBV18 to TRBJ1-1; maybe TRBD1 (6 bases). The CDR3 has 13 amino acids. Germline CDR1 is KGHSH and CDR2 is LQKENI. V was shortened by 4 bases and J by 1 base, with 7 bases between the two germline ends. CDR3 bases: TGTGCCAGCTCACTGGGACAGAACACTGAAGCTTTCTTT. Translated, it gives CASSLGQNTEAFF.

This chain connects TRBV10-3 to TRBJ1-5, with 8 bases that match TRBD1. This CDR3 comprises 15 residues. The germline V gene has CDR1 ENHRY and CDR2 SYGVKD. J was trimmed by 0 bases and V by 4 bases; bases with no gene match: 2. CDR3 sequence reads: CAISVGQGSNQPQHF. CDR3 nucleotide sequence: TGTGCCATCAGTGTTGGACAGGGTAGCAATCAGCCCCAGCATTTT.

The chain carries TRBV30 and TRBJ2-5, with D hard to call. Between the trimmed V and J ends, which lost 3 bases and 1 base, there was a span of 6 bases. The germline V gene has CDR1 GTSNPN and CDR2 SVGIG (reference sequence). The CDR3 contains 12 residues. The CDR3 spells CAWRGLQETQYF. The CDR3 coding sequence is TGTGCCTGGAGGGGCCTCCAAGAGACCCAGTACTTC.

The rearrangement links TRBV18 to TRBJ2-1; D remains ambiguous. The CDR3 covers 16 residues. The ends were cut back, 4 bases at V and 0 bases at J, with 13 bases in the middle. Germline V gene sequence: CDR1 KGHSH, CDR2 LQKENI. CDR3 in amino acids: CASSRPSTYSYNEQFF. DNA for the CDR3: TGTGCCAGCTCACGTCCGTCCACTTACTCCTACAATGAGCAGTTCTTC.

The genes are TRBV7-2 and TRBJ1-2; 9 nucleotides line up with TRBD1. V lost 5 bases and J lost 6; bases outside the gene matches: 10. CDR3 size: 15 residues. Per the germline V gene, CDR1 is SGHTA and CDR2 is FQGNSA. The CDR3 coding sequence is TGTGCCAGCAGCCTAATGGGACAGGGTTTAGATGGCTACACCTTC. Its translation is CASSLMGQGLDGYTF.

The chain employs TRBV28 and TRBJ1-5, with no clear D. Germline CDR1 reads MDHEN; CDR2 reads SYDVKM. Trimming shortened V by 3 bases and J by 4 bases, and 13 bases separated the two germline ends. The CDR3 loop spans 15 amino acids. This CDR3 reads CASSFIPPLNQPQHF. Here the CDR3 DNA reads TGTGCCAGCAGTTTTATCCCTCCTTTGAATCAGCCCCAGCATTTT.

The chain joins TRBV18 to TRBJ2-5, with 8 bases matching TRBD1. V was clipped by 5 bases and J by 2 bases; unmatched bases: 10. The CDR3 has 16 amino acids. Germline V CDR1 and CDR2: KGHSH, LQKENI. The CDR3 DNA is TGTGCCAGCTCAGCTATTGGGACAGGCCTACAAGAGACCCAGTACTTC. Its protein is CASSAIGTGLQETQYF. Complete variable domain (other parts from reference TRBV18 and TRBJ2-5): NAGVMQNPRHLVRRRGQEARLRCSPMKGHSHVYWYRQLPEEGLKFMVYLQKENIIDESGMPKERFSAEFPKEGPSILRIQQVVRGDSAAYFCASSAIGTGLQETQYFGPGTRLLVL.